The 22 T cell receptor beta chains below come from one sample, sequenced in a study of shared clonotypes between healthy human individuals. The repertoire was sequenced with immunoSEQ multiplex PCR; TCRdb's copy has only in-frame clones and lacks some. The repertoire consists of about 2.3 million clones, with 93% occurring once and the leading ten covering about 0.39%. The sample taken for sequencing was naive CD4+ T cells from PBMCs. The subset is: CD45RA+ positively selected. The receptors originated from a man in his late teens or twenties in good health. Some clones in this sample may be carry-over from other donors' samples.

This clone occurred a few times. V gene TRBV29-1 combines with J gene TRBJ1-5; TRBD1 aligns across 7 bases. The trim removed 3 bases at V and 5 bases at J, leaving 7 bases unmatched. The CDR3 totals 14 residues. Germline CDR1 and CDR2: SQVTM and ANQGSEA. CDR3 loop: CSVEMRQGDQPQHF. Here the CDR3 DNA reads TGCAGCGTTGAGATGAGACAGGGAGATCAGCCCCAGCATTTT. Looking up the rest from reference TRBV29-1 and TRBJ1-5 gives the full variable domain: SAVISQKPSRDICQRGTSLTIQCQVDSQVTMMFWYRQQPGQSLTLIATANQGSEATYESGFVIDKFPISRPNLTFSTLTVSNMSPEDSSIYLCSVEMRQGDQPQHFGDGTRLSIL.

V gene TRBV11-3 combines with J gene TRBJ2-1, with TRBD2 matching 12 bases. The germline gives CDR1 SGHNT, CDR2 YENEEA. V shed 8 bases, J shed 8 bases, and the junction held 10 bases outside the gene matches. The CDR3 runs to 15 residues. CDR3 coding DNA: TGTGCCAGCGCCCCGGCTAGCGGGAGGGCCCATGAGCAGTTCTTC. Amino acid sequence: CASAPASGRAHEQFF.

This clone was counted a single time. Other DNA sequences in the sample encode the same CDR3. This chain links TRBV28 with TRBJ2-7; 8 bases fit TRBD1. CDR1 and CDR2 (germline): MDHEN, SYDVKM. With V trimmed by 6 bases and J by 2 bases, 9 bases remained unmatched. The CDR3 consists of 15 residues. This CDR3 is CASSLPGTGAYEQYF. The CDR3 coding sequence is TGTGCCAGCAGCCTACCCGGGACAGGAGCCTACGAGCAGTACTTC.

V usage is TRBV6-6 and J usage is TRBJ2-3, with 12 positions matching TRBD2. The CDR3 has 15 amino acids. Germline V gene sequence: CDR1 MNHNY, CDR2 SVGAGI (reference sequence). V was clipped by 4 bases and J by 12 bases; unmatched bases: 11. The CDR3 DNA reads TGTGCCAGCAGTTTCGGACTAGCGGGACTCTCCATTCAGTATTTT. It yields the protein CASSFGLAGLSIQYF.

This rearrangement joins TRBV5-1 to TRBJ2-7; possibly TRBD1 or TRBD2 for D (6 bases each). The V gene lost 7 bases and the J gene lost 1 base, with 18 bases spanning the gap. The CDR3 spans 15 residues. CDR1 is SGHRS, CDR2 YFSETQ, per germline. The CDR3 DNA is TGCGCCAGCGCCCCGAGGGGGGCACTTTCCTACGAGCAGTACTTC. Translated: CASAPRGALSYEQYF.

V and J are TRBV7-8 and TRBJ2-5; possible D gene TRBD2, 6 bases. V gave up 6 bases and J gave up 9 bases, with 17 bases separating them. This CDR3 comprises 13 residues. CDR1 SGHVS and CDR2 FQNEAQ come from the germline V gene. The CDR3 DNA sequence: TGTGCCAGCAGTCCTGGGACTGTGGGGGCCCAGTACTTC. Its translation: CASSPGTVGAQYF.

Written as DNA, the CDR3 is TGTGCCAGTAGTATTATGGTAGCTAATCAGCCCCAGCATTTT. Protein: CASSIMVANQPQHF. The chain joins TRBV19 to TRBJ1-5; no clear D. The germline gives CDR1 LNHDA, CDR2 SQIVND (reference sequence). V gave up 3 bases and J gave up 4 bases, with 10 bases separating them. This CDR3 is 14 amino acids long.

Written as DNA, the CDR3 is TGTGCCAGCAGCCGGAACCTCCAGGGGGGCTATGGCTACACCTTC. The encoded protein is CASSRNLQGGYGYTF. The chain links TRBV7-2 to TRBJ1-2; 7 nucleotides agree with TRBD1. The V segment lost 5 bases and the J segment 4 bases; nucleotides outside the gene matches: 10. Germline-derived CDR1 and CDR2 are SGHTA and FQGNSA. This CDR3 comprises 15 residues. Full variable domain (remainder filled in from reference TRBV7-2 and TRBJ1-2): GAGVSQSPSNKVTEKGKDVELRCDPISGHTALYWYRQSLGQGLEFLIYFQGNSAPDKSGLPSDRFSAERTGGSVSTLTIQRTQQEDSAVYLCASSRNLQGGYGYTFGSGTRLTVV.

The CDR3 loop reads CASSHDRVGYTF. CDR3 sequence (DNA): TGTGCCAGCAGTCACGACAGGGTTGGCTACACCTTC. This chain joins TRBV5-4 and TRBJ1-2, with TRBD1 matching 7 bases. The trim removed 5 bases at V and 7 bases at J, leaving 5 bases unmatched. The CDR3 runs 12 residues. Germline CDR1 and CDR2: SGHNT and YYREEE (reference sequence).

The CDR3 DNA sequence: TGCGCCAGCAGCTTCCGACAGGGCCTCCTCCAAGAGACCCAGTACTTC. Its translation is CASSFRQGLLQETQYF. The chain is built from TRBV5-1 and TRBJ2-5; 7 nucleotides align to TRBD1. CDR1 is SGHRS and CDR2 is YFSETQ in the germline V gene. The CDR3 is 16 amino acids. The trim removed 2 bases at V and 1 base at J, leaving 8 bases unmatched.

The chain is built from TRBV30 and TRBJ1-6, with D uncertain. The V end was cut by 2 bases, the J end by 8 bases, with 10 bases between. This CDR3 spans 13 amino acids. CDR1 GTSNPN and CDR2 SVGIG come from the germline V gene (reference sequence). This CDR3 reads CAWSQGEDSPLHF. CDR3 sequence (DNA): TGTGCCTGGAGTCAAGGTGAAGATTCACCCCTCCACTTT.

This CDR3 is CASSMNWDTAWPQHF. Written as DNA, the CDR3 is TGTGCCAGCAGCATGAATTGGGACACCGCCTGGCCCCAGCATTTT. The chain couples TRBV7-2 to TRBJ1-5; possible D gene TRBD1, 6 bases. Between the trimmed V and J ends, which lost 5 bases and 9 bases, there was a span of 20 bases. The CDR3 is 15 amino acids. Germline V gives CDR1 SGHTA, CDR2 FQGNSA.

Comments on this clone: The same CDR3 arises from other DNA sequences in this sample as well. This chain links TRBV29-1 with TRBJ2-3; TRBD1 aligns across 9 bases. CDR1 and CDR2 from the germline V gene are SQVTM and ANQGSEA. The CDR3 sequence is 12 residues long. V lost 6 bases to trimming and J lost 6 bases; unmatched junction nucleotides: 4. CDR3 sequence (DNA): TGCAGCGTCGGACAGGGGACGGATACGCAGTATTTT. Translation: CSVGQGTDTQYF.

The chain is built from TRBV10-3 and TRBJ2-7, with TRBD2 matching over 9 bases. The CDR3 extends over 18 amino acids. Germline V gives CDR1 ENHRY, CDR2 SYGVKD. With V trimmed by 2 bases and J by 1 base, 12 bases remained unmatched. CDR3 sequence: CAISETRPPSGKSYEQYF. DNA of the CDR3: TGTGCCATCAGTGAGACCAGACCCCCTAGCGGGAAATCCTACGAGCAGTACTTC.

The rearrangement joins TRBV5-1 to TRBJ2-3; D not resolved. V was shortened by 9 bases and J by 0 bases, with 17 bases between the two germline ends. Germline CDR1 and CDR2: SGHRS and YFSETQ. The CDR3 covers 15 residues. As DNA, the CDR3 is TGCGCCACCACAGAAGGAATATCTAGCACAGATACGCAGTATTTT. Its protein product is CATTEGISSTDTQYF.

The CDR3 here is CASTTRPRQGNTEAFF. The CDR3 DNA is TGTGCCAGCACCACGCGTCCCAGACAGGGAAACACTGAAGCTTTCTTT. The chain combines TRBV7-2 with TRBJ1-1; 7 nucleotides agree with TRBD1. The junction had 13 bases not matched to a gene; V was cut back by 7 bases and J by 2 bases. The germline V gene encodes CDR1 SGHTA and CDR2 FQGNSA. The CDR3 covers 16 residues.

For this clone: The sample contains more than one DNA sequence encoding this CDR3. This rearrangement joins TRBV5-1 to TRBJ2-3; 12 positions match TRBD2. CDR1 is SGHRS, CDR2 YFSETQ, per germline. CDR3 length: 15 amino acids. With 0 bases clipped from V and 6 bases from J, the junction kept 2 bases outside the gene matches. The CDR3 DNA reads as TGCGCCAGCAGCTTGGGGCTAGCGGGAGGGGATACGCAGTATTTT. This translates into CASSLGLAGGDTQYF.

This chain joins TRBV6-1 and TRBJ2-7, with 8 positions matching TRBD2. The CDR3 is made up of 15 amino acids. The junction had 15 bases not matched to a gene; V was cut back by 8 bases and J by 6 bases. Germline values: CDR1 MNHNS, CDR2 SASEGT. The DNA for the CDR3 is TGTGCCAGCGAAGGGACTAGTCCTCTTAAGGGCGAGCAGTACTTC. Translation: CASEGTSPLKGEQYF.

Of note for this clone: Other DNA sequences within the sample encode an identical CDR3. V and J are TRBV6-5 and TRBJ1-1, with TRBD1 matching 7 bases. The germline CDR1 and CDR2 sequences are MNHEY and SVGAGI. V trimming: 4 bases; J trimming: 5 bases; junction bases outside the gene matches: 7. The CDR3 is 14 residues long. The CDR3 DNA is TGTGCCAGCAGTTTCCGGACAGGACGTACTGAAGCTTTCTTT. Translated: CASSFRTGRTEAFF.

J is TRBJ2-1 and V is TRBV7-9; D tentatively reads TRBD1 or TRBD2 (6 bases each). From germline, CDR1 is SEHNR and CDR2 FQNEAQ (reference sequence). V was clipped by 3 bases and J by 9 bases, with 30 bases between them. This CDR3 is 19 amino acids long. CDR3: CASSFTLSMGGSRTGEQFF. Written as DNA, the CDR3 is TGTGCCAGCAGCTTTACACTATCGATGGGGGGCTCCCGCACGGGTGAGCAGTTCTTC.

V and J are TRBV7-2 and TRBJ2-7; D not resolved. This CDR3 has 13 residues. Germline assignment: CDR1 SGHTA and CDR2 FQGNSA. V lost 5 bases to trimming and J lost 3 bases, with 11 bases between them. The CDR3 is CASSPLLGYEQYF. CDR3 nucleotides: TGTGCCAGCAGCCCTCTTTTAGGCTACGAGCAGTACTTC.

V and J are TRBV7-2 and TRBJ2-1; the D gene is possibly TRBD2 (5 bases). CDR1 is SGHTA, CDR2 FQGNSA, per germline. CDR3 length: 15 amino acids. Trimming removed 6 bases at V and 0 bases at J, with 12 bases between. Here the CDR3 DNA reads TGTGCCAGCAGTCCAGCGGTTAGCTCCTACAATGAGCAGTTCTTC. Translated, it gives CASSPAVSSYNEQFF.